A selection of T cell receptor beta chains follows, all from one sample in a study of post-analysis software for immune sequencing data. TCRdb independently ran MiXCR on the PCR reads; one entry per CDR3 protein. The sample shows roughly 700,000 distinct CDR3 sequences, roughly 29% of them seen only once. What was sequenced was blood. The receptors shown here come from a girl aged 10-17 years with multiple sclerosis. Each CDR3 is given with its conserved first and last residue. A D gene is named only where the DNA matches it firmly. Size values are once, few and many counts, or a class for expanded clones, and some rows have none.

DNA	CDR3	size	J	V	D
TGTGCTAGTGGTACCCGGGACCCCCAGTACTTC	CASGTRDPQYF	.	TRBJ2-7	TRBV12-5	.
TGCAGCGTTGAATGGTCGGGCAACACTGAAGCTTTCTTT	CSVEWSGNTEAFF	.	TRBJ1-1	TRBV29-1	.
TGTGCCAGCACCCGGTCTAGCGACTACGAGCAGTACTTC	CASTRSSDYEQYF	.	TRBJ2-7	TRBV7-2	.
TGCAGCGTTGAAGGTCCTAGTCGGGAGCAGTACTTC	CSVEGPSREQYF	few	TRBJ2-7	TRBV29-1	.
TGTGTCACCAGCAGAGATCCAGGACAGAATCAGCCCCAGCATTTT	CVTSRDPGQNQPQHF	few	TRBJ1-5	TRBV15	.
TGTGCCAGTACCCGCGGACAGGGGGCGAACATTCAGTACTTC	CASTRGQGANIQYF	.	TRBJ2-4	TRBV7-9	TRBD1
TGTGCCACCAGCAGAGATCCGGGCGCGCACAATGAGCAGTTCTTC	CATSRDPGAHNEQFF	many	TRBJ2-1	TRBV15	.
TGTGCCAGCAGCGGACTAGCGGGAGGGCGGAGTTACGAGCAGTACTTC	CASSGLAGGRSYEQYF	.	TRBJ2-7	TRBV7-2	TRBD2
TGCGCCAGCAGCTTACAGGGGACAGCTGGGGCCAACGTCCTGACTTTC	CASSLQGTAGANVLTF	.	TRBJ2-6	TRBV5-1	TRBD1
TGTGCCAGCAGCCCGCACTCGGGCAACACAGATACGCAGTATTTT	CASSPHSGNTDTQYF	.	TRBJ2-3	TRBV9	.
TGTGCCAGCAGCTTGGGGCTGGCTAGGGGGCATGAAAAACTGTTTTTT	CASSLGLARGHEKLFF	once	TRBJ1-4	TRBV7-2	TRBD1
TGCGCCAGCAGCTTCACACCGGCCATCCAAGAGACCCAGTACTTC	CASSFTPAIQETQYF	.	TRBJ2-5	TRBV5-1	.
TGTGCCAGCAGTCCACCTCTAGGGCGCGGGGACACCGGGGAGCTGTTTTTT	CASSPPLGRGDTGELFF	.	TRBJ2-2	TRBV6-6	.
TGTGCCACCTCTGGCGGGATCCAAGAGACCCAGTACTTC	CATSGGIQETQYF	many	TRBJ2-5	TRBV10-3	.
TGTGCCAGCAGCTTACAACCGAACACTGAAGCTTTCTTT	CASSLQPNTEAFF	few	TRBJ1-1	TRBV7-9	.
TGTGCCAGCAGTTCTCCGGGACGGACGAATTACGAGCAGTACTTC	CASSSPGRTNYEQYF	.	TRBJ2-7	TRBV28	.
TGTGCCAGCCTCCACCGGTGGGGGGCGAACACTGAAGCTTTCTTT	CASLHRWGANTEAFF	.	TRBJ1-1	TRBV3-1	.
TGTGCCAGCAGCCCCGCTGGGGCCAACGTCCTGACTTTC	CASSPAGANVLTF	many	TRBJ2-6	TRBV6-5	.
TGTGCCACCAGCAGGTCTACTAGCGGGAGGGCCAATGAGCAGTACTTC	CATSRSTSGRANEQYF	.	TRBJ2-4	TRBV15	TRBD2
TGTGCCAGCAGCTCCTCATTTGGGGCTGGCAGGGTGCTCTCTGGGGCCAACGTCCTGACTTTC	CASSSSFGAGRVLSGANVLTF	.	TRBJ2-6	TRBV9	.
TGTGCCAGCAGTTACTCGAGGAATTCGCGGGAGCAGTACTTC	CASSYSRNSREQYF	many	TRBJ2-7	TRBV6-5	.
TGTGCCAGCACCCCGGGACTAGCGTTAGAGACCCAGTACTTC	CASTPGLALETQYF	few	TRBJ2-5	TRBV7-2	TRBD2
TGTGCCAGCAGCTTCCTCTCTCCGGGTTGGGAGTACGAGCAGTACTTC	CASSFLSPGWEYEQYF	few	TRBJ2-7	TRBV7-9	.
TGCGCCAGCAGCTTGGCCGGGACCAGTAATGAAAAACTGTTTTTT	CASSLAGTSNEKLFF	few	TRBJ1-4	TRBV5-1	.
TGTGCCAGCAGCCGACCAACCTCGACCTCAGGGGGGGTACGCCAAGAGACCCAGTACTTC	CASSRPTSTSGGVRQETQYF	few	TRBJ2-5	TRBV7-2	.
TGCAGTGCAACAGGGGGGGTTAGCAATCAGCCCCAGCATTTT	CSATGGVSNQPQHF	few	TRBJ1-5	TRBV20-1	TRBD1
TGTGCCAGCAGCCCTTTCGACAGGGCTTACGAGCAGTACTTC	CASSPFDRAYEQYF	few	TRBJ2-7	TRBV7-2	TRBD1
TGCAGCGTGACCCGTAGAGGATCTAACTATGGCTACACCTTC	CSVTRRGSNYGYTF	.	TRBJ1-2	TRBV29-1	.
TGTGCCAGCAGTTTGGAACAGAACTACGAGCAGTACTTC	CASSLEQNYEQYF	few	TRBJ2-7	TRBV27	.
TGCAGTGCAGACGGATTCGGGGCGGGAGTAATTACAGATACGCAGTATTTT	CSADGFGAGVITDTQYF	.	TRBJ2-3	TRBV20-1	TRBD2
TGCAGTAGTGGGAGTCCCAAGAAGACCCAGTACTTC	CSSGSPKKTQYF	few	TRBJ2-5	TRBV20-1	.
TGCAGTGCTCTGACAGGGGCAGGGCAGCCCCAGCATTTT	CSALTGAGQPQHF	.	TRBJ1-5	TRBV20-1	TRBD1
TGTGCCAGCAGGGACAGGGTAGTCGGGGAGCTGTTTTTT	CASRDRVVGELFF	.	TRBJ2-2	TRBV2	TRBD1
TGTGCCAGCAGTTTTCTAGCGGTTAGCACAGATACGCAGTATTTT	CASSFLAVSTDTQYF	few	TRBJ2-3	TRBV27	TRBD2
TGCAGTGCTAGAGGGGGCCAGGAACGCTACGAGCAGTACTTC	CSARGGQERYEQYF	few	TRBJ2-7	TRBV20-1	.
TGCAGCGTTGAAGATCGGGAGCCAACTAGCACAGATACGCAGTATTTT	CSVEDREPTSTDTQYF	once	TRBJ2-3	TRBV29-1	.
TGTGCCAGCAGCCAAGCCCAAGTACGAGTAGGTGGGGCCAACGTCCTGACTTTC	CASSQAQVRVGGANVLTF	many	TRBJ2-6	TRBV4-2	.
TGTGCCATCAGGAGGGGGGTTGACACCGGGGAGCTGTTTTTT	CAIRRGVDTGELFF	few	TRBJ2-2	TRBV10-3	.
TGTGCCAGCAGTTCCCGCGGGGGGGCAAGTCGCCACTCCTACAATGAGCAGTTCTTC	CASSSRGGASRHSYNEQFF	.	TRBJ2-1	TRBV28	TRBD2
TGTGCCAGCAGGCATGGACAAGGGGCAACTAATGAAAAACTGTTTTTT	CASRHGQGATNEKLFF	.	TRBJ1-4	TRBV7-8	.
TGTGCCAGCAGGTTCTACTCGAACACTGAAGCTTTCTTT	CASRFYSNTEAFF	few	TRBJ1-1	TRBV11-1	.
TGCGCCAGCCGGACAGGACTAAACACTGAAGCTTTCTTT	CASRTGLNTEAFF	.	TRBJ1-1	TRBV5-1	TRBD1
TGTGCCAGCAGTTACGGACCACCTGGCATCACAACTAATGAAAAACTGTTTTTT	CASSYGPPGITTNEKLFF	.	TRBJ1-4	TRBV6-5	.
TGCAGCGTTGGCTTTCCCACAGATACGCAGTATTTT	CSVGFPTDTQYF	.	TRBJ2-3	TRBV29-1	.
TGTGCCAGCAGCTTCAGACTAGCGGGGGGGCAGGGGAATGAGCAGTTCTTC	CASSFRLAGGQGNEQFF	few	TRBJ2-1	TRBV7-8	TRBD2
TGTGCCAGCAGTTTAAGGCGGGGGGCGTACAATGAGCAGTTCTTC	CASSLRRGAYNEQFF	.	TRBJ2-1	TRBV28	TRBD2
TGTGCCAGCAGTGACAGGGCGGGATCACCCCTCCACTTT	CASSDRAGSPLHF	.	TRBJ1-6	TRBV6-2/TRBV6-3	TRBD1
TGTGCCACTCGACTACAGGGTTATGATACGCAGTATTTT	CATRLQGYDTQYF	many	TRBJ2-3	TRBV10-3	.
TGTGCGAGCGAAAGCGGGAGCTCCTACAATGAGCAGTTCTTC	CASESGSSYNEQFF	.	TRBJ2-1	TRBV7-8	TRBD2
TGCAGTACTCAGACCCTAGGACAGTCCAATCAGCCCCAGCATTTT	CSTQTLGQSNQPQHF	.	TRBJ1-5	TRBV20-1	.
TGCGCCAGCAGCGCCATGACAGGAGGTAGCTATGACTACACCTTC	CASSAMTGGSYDYTF	.	TRBJ1-2	TRBV5-1	.
TGCAGCGTTGTCATACATGAAAAACTGTTTTTT	CSVVIHEKLFF	.	TRBJ1-4	TRBV29-1	.
TGTGCCATCAGTGAGGGCCTTAAGGTCGATGAGCAGTTCTTC	CAISEGLKVDEQFF	.	TRBJ2-1	TRBV10-3	.
TGCGCCAGCAGCTTGGACGGTAGTTCGTCTTACGAGCAGTACTTC	CASSLDGSSSYEQYF	.	TRBJ2-7	TRBV5-1	.
TGTGCCAGCAGCCAAGATCTAGCCCGAAGTCGGGAGACCCAGTACTTC	CASSQDLARSRETQYF	few	TRBJ2-5	TRBV3-1	.
TGCGCCAGCAGCCCCCACCGAGGTGGGGTTACCTACGAGCAGTACTTC	CASSPHRGGVTYEQYF	.	TRBJ2-7	TRBV4-3	.
TGTGCCAGCAGCTCTGTGGGACAGGGCCGGGCGGAGACCCAGTACTTC	CASSSVGQGRAETQYF	.	TRBJ2-5	TRBV7-9	TRBD1
TGTGCCAGCAGCGCCGACCCCCTCAACTTTAATGAAAAACTGTTTTTT	CASSADPLNFNEKLFF	.	TRBJ1-4	TRBV7-9	.